The sequence of this TCR beta chain was determined in a study of blood T cell repertoires in COVID-19. As for the study in general: The samples span acute and convalescent COVID-19 from the United States, Italy and Spain. In each case, the material was cDNA or gDNA derived from T cells, B-cell-depleted T cells, or PBMCs.

Original handling: Counts of nucleated cells, estimated from reference gene primer amplification, were obtained. Assay: immunoSEQ multiplex PCR; the TCRdb copy retains only in-frame clones and omits some. For V, J and clone size, that table is used; D and trimming come from the DNA. The sample holds 100,000 or so clones, approximately 80% seen once. The V gene lost 8 bases and the J gene lost 4 bases, with 19 bases spanning the gap. The CDR3 is 14 amino acids. Germline V gene sequence: CDR1 SQVTM, CDR2 ANQGSEA. The sample taken for sequencing was peripheral blood. The sequence came from a man in his sixties with acute or convalescent COVID-19. The chain employs TRBV29-1 and TRBJ2-3; maybe TRBD2 (7 bases). DNA for the CDR3: TGCAGCCTGAAGGGGGGGGGCCTTTCAGATACGCAGTATTTT. It codes for CSLKGGGLSDTQYF.